The rows below give T cell receptor beta chains drawn from one sample of a study of CD8+ T cells in alopecia areata. The protocol was immunoSEQ multiplex PCR, while the TCRdb copy is restricted to in-frame clones and leaves out a portion. Here the sample spans fewer than 200,000 clones, less than 80% being singletons. The sequences come from CD8+ T cells sorted from blood, collected at week 0. These receptors all come from a human donor with alopecia areata. The CDR3 runs from the conserved cysteine through the conserved F or W. D genes are given only for firm matches. Only some rows state a clone size, as once, few, many or a class for expanded clones.

v_gene: TRBV10-2; j_gene: TRBJ1-6; abundance: NA; d_gene: NA; CDR3nt: TGCGCCAGCACGGACTCCTATAATTCACCCCTCCACTTT; CDR3aa: CASTDSYNSPLHF
v_gene: TRBV2; j_gene: TRBJ2-7; abundance: NA; d_gene: NA; CDR3nt: TGTGCCAGCAGTGGGGAGGCCAATCCCTACGAGCAGTACTTC; CDR3aa: CASSGEANPYEQYF
v_gene: TRBV7-8; j_gene: TRBJ1-1; abundance: NA; d_gene: NA; CDR3nt: TGTGCCAGCAGCGATTACTTCACTGAAGCTTTCTTT; CDR3aa: CASSDYFTEAFF
v_gene: TRBV15; j_gene: TRBJ2-7; abundance: few; d_gene: NA; CDR3nt: TGTGCCACCAGAACGGAGGGTGACGAGCAGTACTTC; CDR3aa: CATRTEGDEQYF
v_gene: TRBV13; j_gene: TRBJ2-4; abundance: NA; d_gene: TRBD1; CDR3nt: TGTGCCAGCAGCTACGCCGGGACAGGGAACGCCAAAAACATTCAGTACTTC; CDR3aa: CASSYAGTGNAKNIQYF
v_gene: TRBV11-2; j_gene: TRBJ2-2; abundance: NA; d_gene: NA; CDR3nt: TGTGCCAGCAGCGGGACAAACTTCACCGGGGAGCTGTTTTTT; CDR3aa: CASSGTNFTGELFF
v_gene: TRBV29-1; j_gene: TRBJ1-2; abundance: NA; d_gene: TRBD1; CDR3nt: TGCAGCGTTGATGATTGGACAGGGGATGGCTACACCTTC; CDR3aa: CSVDDWTGDGYTF
v_gene: TRBV5-6; j_gene: TRBJ2-7; abundance: NA; d_gene: NA; CDR3nt: TGTGCCAGCAGCTTGGGACGGGGCGAGCAGTACTTC; CDR3aa: CASSLGRGEQYF
v_gene: TRBV25-1; j_gene: TRBJ2-3; abundance: NA; d_gene: TRBD2; CDR3nt: TGTGCCAGCAGTGAATCGGCGGGGGTCACAGATACGCAGTATTTT; CDR3aa: CASSESAGVTDTQYF
v_gene: TRBV2; j_gene: TRBJ2-5; abundance: NA; d_gene: TRBD2; CDR3nt: TGTGCCAGCAGAACTAGCGGGGGTATCCAAGAGACCCAGTACTTC; CDR3aa: CASRTSGGIQETQYF
v_gene: TRBV11-2; j_gene: TRBJ2-5; abundance: NA; d_gene: NA; CDR3nt: TGTGCCAGCAGCCCCGGTGATTGGCCCCAGTACTTC; CDR3aa: CASSPGDWPQYF
v_gene: TRBV29-1; j_gene: TRBJ2-3; abundance: few; d_gene: NA; CDR3nt: TGCAGCGTTGTCCCTGGGTTGAGAGATACGCAGTATTTT; CDR3aa: CSVVPGLRDTQYF
v_gene: TRBV27; j_gene: TRBJ1-6; abundance: NA; d_gene: NA; CDR3nt: TGTGCCAGCAGTTTCCTCGGGACCCAGGCTGTAGATTCACCCCTCCACTTT; CDR3aa: CASSFLGTQAVDSPLHF
v_gene: TRBV4-1; j_gene: TRBJ2-1; abundance: NA; d_gene: NA; CDR3nt: TGCGCCAGCAGCCCCGTGGTGGAGGGTGAGCAGTTCTTC; CDR3aa: CASSPVVEGEQFF
v_gene: TRBV4-2; j_gene: TRBJ2-7; abundance: NA; d_gene: NA; CDR3nt: TGTGCCAGCAGCCAGTCACAGGGAGGCGAGCAGTACTTC; CDR3aa: CASSQSQGGEQYF
v_gene: TRBV7-2; j_gene: TRBJ1-3; abundance: NA; d_gene: NA; CDR3nt: TGTGCCAGCACCCCGAGCGGGGCGGGAGGAAACACCATATATTTT; CDR3aa: CASTPSGAGGNTIYF
v_gene: TRBV7-9; j_gene: TRBJ1-3; abundance: NA; d_gene: NA; CDR3nt: TGTGCCCTGGATGTGCTTTGGAGGGGGTATACCACCATATATTTT; CDR3aa: CALDVLWRGYTTIYF
v_gene: TRBV9; j_gene: TRBJ2-3; abundance: NA; d_gene: NA; CDR3nt: TGTGCCAGCAGCGACCCTTTGGGAGATACGCAGTATTTT; CDR3aa: CASSDPLGDTQYF
v_gene: TRBV4-1; j_gene: TRBJ1-2; abundance: NA; d_gene: NA; CDR3nt: TGCGCCAGCAGCCGTGCACAGGGCGACTATGGCTACACCTTC; CDR3aa: CASSRAQGDYGYTF
v_gene: TRBV5-6; j_gene: TRBJ2-7; abundance: NA; d_gene: TRBD1; CDR3nt: TGTGCCAGCAGCCCGGGACAGTCCTACGAGCAGTACTTC; CDR3aa: CASSPGQSYEQYF
v_gene: TRBV29-1; j_gene: TRBJ2-5; abundance: NA; d_gene: NA; CDR3nt: TGCAGCGTTGGTCCCGGGGAAGAGACCCAGTACTTC; CDR3aa: CSVGPGEETQYF
v_gene: TRBV30; j_gene: TRBJ2-2; abundance: NA; d_gene: NA; CDR3nt: TGTGCCTGGAGTCCAGAACTCGCATGGGACGGGGAGCTGTTTTTT; CDR3aa: CAWSPELAWDGELFF
v_gene: TRBV27; j_gene: TRBJ1-1; abundance: NA; d_gene: NA; CDR3nt: TGTGCCAGCAGGGGCACGATCGGTGAAGCTTTCTTT; CDR3aa: CASRGTIGEAFF
v_gene: TRBV7-8; j_gene: TRBJ2-2; abundance: NA; d_gene: NA; CDR3nt: TGTGCCAGCAGCTTAGCGTCGGGCAGCGGGGAGCTGTTTTTT; CDR3aa: CASSLASGSGELFF
v_gene: TRBV5-1; j_gene: TRBJ2-3; abundance: NA; d_gene: NA; CDR3nt: TGCGCCAGCCTTGGCTCGAAAACAGATACGCAGTATTTT; CDR3aa: CASLGSKTDTQYF
v_gene: TRBV7-9; j_gene: TRBJ2-5; abundance: NA; d_gene: NA; CDR3nt: TGTGCCAGCAGCTCACCCAAGATCAGGCAGACCCAGTACTTC; CDR3aa: CASSSPKIRQTQYF
v_gene: TRBV29-1; j_gene: TRBJ2-7; abundance: NA; d_gene: NA; CDR3nt: TGCAGCGTTGAAGCCAAGGGATCCTACGAGCAGTACTTC; CDR3aa: CSVEAKGSYEQYF
v_gene: TRBV27; j_gene: TRBJ2-5; abundance: NA; d_gene: NA; CDR3nt: TGTGCCAGCACCACCGGAGGGGAGACCCAGTACTTC; CDR3aa: CASTTGGETQYF
v_gene: TRBV30; j_gene: TRBJ1-2; abundance: NA; d_gene: NA; CDR3nt: TGTGCCTGGGATAGGGGATTTGGCTACACCTTC; CDR3aa: CAWDRGFGYTF
v_gene: TRBV5-1; j_gene: TRBJ1-5; abundance: few; d_gene: NA; CDR3nt: TGCGCCAGCAGCCCCGACAGCTATAGCAATCAGCCCCAGCATTTT; CDR3aa: CASSPDSYSNQPQHF
v_gene: TRBV19; j_gene: TRBJ2-1; abundance: medium-sized; d_gene: TRBD1; CDR3nt: TGTGCCAGTAGTACTGGGACAGGGAATCCCTACAATGAGCAGTTCTTC; CDR3aa: CASSTGTGNPYNEQFF
v_gene: TRBV15; j_gene: TRBJ1-5; abundance: NA; d_gene: NA; CDR3nt: TGTGCCACCAGCGATATAACAGGGATTGTCCAGCCCCAGCATTTT; CDR3aa: CATSDITGIVQPQHF